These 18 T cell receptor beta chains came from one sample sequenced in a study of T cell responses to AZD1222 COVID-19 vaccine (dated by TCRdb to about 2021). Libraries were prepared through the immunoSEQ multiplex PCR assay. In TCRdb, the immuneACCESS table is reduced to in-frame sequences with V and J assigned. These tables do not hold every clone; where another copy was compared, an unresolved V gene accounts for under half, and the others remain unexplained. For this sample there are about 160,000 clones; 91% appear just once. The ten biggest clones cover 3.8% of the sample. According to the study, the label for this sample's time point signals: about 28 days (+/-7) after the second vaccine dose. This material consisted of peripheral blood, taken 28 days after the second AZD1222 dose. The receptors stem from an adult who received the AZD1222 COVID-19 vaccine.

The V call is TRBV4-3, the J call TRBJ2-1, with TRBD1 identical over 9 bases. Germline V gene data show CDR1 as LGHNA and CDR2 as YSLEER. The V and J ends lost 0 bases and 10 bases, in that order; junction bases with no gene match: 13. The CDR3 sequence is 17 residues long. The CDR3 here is CASSQELGTGHLREQFF. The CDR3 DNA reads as TGCGCCAGCAGCCAAGAACTCGGGACAGGGCATTTGAGAGAGCAGTTCTTC.

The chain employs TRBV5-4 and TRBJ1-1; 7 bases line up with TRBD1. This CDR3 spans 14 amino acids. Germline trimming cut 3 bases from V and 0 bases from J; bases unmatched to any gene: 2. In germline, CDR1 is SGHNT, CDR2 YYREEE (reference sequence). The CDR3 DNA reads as TGTGCCAGCAGCTCGGGACAGCTGAACACTGAAGCTTTCTTT. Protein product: CASSSGQLNTEAFF. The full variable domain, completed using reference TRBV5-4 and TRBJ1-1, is ETGVTQSPTHLIKTRGQQVTLRCSSQSGHNTVSWYQQALGQGPQFIFQYYREEENGRGNFPPRFSGLQFPNYSSELNVNALELDDSALYLCASSSGQLNTEAFFGQGTRLTVV.

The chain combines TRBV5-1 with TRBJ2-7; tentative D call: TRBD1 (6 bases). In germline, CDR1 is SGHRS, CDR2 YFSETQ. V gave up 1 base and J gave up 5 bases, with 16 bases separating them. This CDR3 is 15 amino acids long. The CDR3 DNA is TGCGCCAGCAGCTTGAGGGGCAGGGGTCAGGACGAGCAGTACTTC. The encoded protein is CASSLRGRGQDEQYF. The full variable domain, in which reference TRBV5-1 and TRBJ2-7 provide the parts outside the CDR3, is KAGVTQTPRYLIKTRGQQVTLSCSPISGHRSVSWYQQTPGQGLQFLFEYFSETQRNKGNFPGRFSGRQFSNSRSEMNVSTLELGDSALYLCASSLRGRGQDEQYFGPGTRLTVT.

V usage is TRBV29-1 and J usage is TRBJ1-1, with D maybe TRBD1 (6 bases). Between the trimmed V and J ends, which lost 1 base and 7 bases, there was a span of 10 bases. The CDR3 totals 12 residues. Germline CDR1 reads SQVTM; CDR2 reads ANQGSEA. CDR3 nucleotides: TGCAGCGTTGAAGTGGACAGAAATGAAGCTTTCTTT. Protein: CSVEVDRNEAFF. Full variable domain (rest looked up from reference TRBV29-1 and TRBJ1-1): SAVISQKPSRDICQRGTSLTIQCQVDSQVTMMFWYRQQPGQSLTLIATANQGSEATYESGFVIDKFPISRPNLTFSTLTVSNMSPEDSSIYLCSVEVDRNEAFFGQGTRLTVV.

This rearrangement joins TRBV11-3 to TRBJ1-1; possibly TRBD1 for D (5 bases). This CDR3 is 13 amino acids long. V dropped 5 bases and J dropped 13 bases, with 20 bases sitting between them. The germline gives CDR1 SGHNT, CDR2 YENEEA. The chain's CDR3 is CASSPPGGGEGFF. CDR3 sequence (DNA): TGTGCCAGCAGCCCACCGGGGGGGGGAGAGGGTTTCTTT.

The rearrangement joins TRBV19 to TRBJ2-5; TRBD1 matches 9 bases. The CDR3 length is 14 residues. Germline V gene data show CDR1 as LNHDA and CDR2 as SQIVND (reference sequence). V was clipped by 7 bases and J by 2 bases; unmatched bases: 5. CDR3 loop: CASNTGGLQETQYF. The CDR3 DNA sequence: TGTGCCAGTAATACAGGGGGCCTACAAGAGACCCAGTACTTC.

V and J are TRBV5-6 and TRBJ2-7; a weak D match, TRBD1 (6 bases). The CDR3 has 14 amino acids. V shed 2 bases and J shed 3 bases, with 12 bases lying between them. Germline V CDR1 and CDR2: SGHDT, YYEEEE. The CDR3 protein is CASSLSGTNYEQYF. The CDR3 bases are TGTGCCAGCAGCTTAAGTGGGACAAACTACGAGCAGTACTTC.

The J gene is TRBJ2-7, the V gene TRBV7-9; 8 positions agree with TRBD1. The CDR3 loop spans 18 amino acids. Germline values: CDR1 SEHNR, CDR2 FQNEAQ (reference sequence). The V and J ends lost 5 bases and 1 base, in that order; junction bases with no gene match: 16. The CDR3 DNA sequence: TGTGCCAGCAGCCCGAATACGGATTTCAGGGACAGGTCCTACGAGCAGTACTTC. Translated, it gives CASSPNTDFRDRSYEQYF.

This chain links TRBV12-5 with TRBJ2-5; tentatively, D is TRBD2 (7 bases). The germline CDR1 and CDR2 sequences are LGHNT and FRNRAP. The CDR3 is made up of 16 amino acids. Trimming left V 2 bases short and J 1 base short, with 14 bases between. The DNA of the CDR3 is TGTGCTAGTGGTTTGCTGGGGGGGGCCTCCCAAGAGACCCAGTACTTC. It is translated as CASGLLGGASQETQYF.

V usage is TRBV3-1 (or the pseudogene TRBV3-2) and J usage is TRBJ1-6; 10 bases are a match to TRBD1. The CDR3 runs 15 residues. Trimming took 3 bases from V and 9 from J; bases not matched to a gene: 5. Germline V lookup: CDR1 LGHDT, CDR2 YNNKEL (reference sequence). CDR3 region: CASSQSGQGTSPLHF. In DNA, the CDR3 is TGTGCCAGCAGCCAGTCGGGACAGGGGACTTCACCCCTCCACTTT.

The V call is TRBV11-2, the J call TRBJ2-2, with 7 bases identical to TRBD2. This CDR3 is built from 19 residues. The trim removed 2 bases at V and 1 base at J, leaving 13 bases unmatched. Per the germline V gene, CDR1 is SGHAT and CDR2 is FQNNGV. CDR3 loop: CASSLWSPVAGVNTGELFF. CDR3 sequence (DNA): TGTGCCAGCAGCTTATGGTCGCCGGTCGCGGGGGTGAACACCGGGGAGCTGTTTTTT.

The CDR3 sequence is CASSPLEYGYTF. In nucleotides, the CDR3 is TGTGCCAGCAGCCCCCTAGAATATGGCTACACCTTC. V gene TRBV7-9 combines with J gene TRBJ1-2; D uncertain. Germline V lookup: CDR1 SEHNR, CDR2 FQNEAQ (reference sequence). Trimming pared 5 bases from V and 5 bases from J, leaving 9 bases between. This CDR3 is built from 12 residues.

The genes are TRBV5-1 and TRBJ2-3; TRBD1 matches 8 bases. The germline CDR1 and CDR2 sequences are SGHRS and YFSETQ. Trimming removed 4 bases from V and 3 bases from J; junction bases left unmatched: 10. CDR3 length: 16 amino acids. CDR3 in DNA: TGCGCCAGCAGCCTAAACAGGGGGTTGGGGACAGATACGCAGTATTTT. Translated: CASSLNRGLGTDTQYF.

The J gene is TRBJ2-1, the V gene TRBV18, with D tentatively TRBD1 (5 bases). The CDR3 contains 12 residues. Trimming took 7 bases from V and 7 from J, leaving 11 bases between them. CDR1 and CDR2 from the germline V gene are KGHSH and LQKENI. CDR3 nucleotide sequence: TGTGCCAGCTTGAGATCAGGGAATGAGCAGTTCTTC. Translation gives CASLRSGNEQFF.

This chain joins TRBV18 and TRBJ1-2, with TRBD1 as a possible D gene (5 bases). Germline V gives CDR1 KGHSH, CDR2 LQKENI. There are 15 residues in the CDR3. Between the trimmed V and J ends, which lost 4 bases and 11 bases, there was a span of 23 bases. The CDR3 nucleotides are TGTGCCAGCTCACGAAGCGGGACGGAGGTCGGGGGGTACACCTTC. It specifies CASSRSGTEVGGYTF.

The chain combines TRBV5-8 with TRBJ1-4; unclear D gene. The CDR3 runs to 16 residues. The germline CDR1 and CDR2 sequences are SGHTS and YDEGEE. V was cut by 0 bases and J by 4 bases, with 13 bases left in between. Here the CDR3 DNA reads TGTGCCAGCAGCTTGGGAAGCGTTGGGAATAATGAAAAACTGTTTTTT. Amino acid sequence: CASSLGSVGNNEKLFF.

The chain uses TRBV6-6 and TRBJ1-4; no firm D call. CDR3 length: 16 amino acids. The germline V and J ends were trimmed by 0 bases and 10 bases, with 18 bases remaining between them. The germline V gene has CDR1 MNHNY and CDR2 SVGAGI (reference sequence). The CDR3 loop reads CASSYSKNDKYGKLFF. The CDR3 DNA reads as TGTGCCAGCAGTTACTCGAAGAACGACAAGTATGGAAAACTGTTTTTT.

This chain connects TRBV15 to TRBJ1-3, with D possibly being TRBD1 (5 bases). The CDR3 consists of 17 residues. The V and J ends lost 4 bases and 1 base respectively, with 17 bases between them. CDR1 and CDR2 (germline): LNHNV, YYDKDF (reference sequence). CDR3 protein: CATSTEGSGRSGNTIYF. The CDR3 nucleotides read TGTGCCACCAGCACAGAGGGGTCAGGTCGTTCTGGAAACACCATATATTTT.